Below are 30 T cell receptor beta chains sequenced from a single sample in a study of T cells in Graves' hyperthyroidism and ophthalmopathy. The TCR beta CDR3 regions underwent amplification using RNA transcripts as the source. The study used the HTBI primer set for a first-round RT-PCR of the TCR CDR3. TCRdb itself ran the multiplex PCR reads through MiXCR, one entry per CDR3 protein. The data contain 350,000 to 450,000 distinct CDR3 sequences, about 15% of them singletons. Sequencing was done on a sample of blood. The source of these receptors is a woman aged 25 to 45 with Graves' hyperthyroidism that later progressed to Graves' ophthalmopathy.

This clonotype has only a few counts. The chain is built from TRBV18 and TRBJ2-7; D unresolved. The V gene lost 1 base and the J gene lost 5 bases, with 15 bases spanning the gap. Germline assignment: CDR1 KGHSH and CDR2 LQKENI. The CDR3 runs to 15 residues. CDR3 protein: CASSPLSEAPHEQYF. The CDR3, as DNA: TGTGCCAGCTCACCACTATCCGAAGCGCCCCACGAGCAGTACTTC.

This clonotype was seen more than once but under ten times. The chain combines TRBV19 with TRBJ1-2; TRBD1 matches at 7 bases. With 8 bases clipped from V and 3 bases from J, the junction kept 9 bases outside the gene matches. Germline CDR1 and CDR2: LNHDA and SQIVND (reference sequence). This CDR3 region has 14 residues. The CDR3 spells CASSTGSLYYGYTF. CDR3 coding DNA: TGTGCCAGTTCGACAGGGTCTCTCTACTATGGCTACACCTTC. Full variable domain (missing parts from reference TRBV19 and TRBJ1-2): DGGITQSPKYLFRKEGQNVTLSCEQNLNHDAMYWYRQDPGQGLRLIYYSQIVNDFQKGDIAEGYSVSREKKESFPLTVTSAQKNPTAFYLCASSTGSLYYGYTFGSGTRLTVV.

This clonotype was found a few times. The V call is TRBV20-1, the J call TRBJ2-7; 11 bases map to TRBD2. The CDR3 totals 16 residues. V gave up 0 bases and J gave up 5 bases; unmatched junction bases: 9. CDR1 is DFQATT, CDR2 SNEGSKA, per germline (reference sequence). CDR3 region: CSARDSTSGSFHEQYF. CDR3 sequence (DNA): TGCAGTGCTAGAGATTCTACTAGCGGGAGTTTCCACGAGCAGTACTTC.

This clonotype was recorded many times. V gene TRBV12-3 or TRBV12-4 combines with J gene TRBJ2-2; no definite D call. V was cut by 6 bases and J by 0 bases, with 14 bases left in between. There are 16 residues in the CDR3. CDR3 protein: CASSLDPMANTGELFF. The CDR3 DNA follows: TGTGCCAGCAGCCTAGACCCGATGGCGAACACCGGGGAGCTGTTTTTT.

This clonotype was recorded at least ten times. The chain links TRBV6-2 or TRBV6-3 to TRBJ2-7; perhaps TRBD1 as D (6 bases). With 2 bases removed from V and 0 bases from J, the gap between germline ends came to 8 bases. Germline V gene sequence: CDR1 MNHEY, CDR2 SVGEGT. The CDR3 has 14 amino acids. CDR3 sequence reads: CASSYRDTSYEQYF. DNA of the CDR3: TGTGCCAGCAGTTACCGGGACACCTCCTACGAGCAGTACTTC.

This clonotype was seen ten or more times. The CDR3 region has the DNA TGTGCCAGCAGCTCGCAGGGGGAAGGGGCCAACGTCCTGACTTTC. It codes for CASSSQGEGANVLTF. The V call is TRBV11-2, the J call TRBJ2-6; the match to TRBD1 covers 7 bases. Per germline, CDR1 SGHAT and CDR2 FQNNGV. V was pared by 4 bases and J by 4 bases, with 4 bases of the junction left unmatched. There are 15 residues in the CDR3.

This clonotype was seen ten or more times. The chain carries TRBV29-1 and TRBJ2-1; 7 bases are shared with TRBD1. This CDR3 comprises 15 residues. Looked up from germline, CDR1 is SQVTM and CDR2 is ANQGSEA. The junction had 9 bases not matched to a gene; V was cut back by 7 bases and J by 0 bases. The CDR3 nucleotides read TGCAGCGGTAAGAAACAGGGGAGCTCCTACAATGAGCAGTTCTTC. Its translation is CSGKKQGSSYNEQFF.

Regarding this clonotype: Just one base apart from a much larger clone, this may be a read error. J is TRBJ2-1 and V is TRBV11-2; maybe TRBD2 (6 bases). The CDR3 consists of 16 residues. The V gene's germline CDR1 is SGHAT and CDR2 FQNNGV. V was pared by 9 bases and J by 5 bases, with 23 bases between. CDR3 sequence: CASSNAGRGLNNEQFF. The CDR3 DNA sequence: TGTGCCAGTAGTAACGCCGGGAGAGGGCTCAACAATGAGCAGTTCTTC.

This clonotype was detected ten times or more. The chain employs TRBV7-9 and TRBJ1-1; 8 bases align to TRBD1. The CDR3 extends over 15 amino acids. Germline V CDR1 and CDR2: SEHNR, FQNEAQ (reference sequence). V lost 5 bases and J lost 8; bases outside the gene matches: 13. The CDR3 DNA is TGTGCCAGCAGCGATCCGCCCAGGGGGCCGGGAGAAGCTTTCTTT. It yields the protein CASSDPPRGPGEAFF.

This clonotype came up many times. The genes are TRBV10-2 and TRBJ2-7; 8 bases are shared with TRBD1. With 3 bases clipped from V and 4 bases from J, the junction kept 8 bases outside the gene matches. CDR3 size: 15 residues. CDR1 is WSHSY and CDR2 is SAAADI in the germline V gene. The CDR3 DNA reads TGCGCCAGCAGTGATCCAGGGGGCGCGATTTACGAGCAGTACTTC. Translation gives CASSDPGGAIYEQYF.

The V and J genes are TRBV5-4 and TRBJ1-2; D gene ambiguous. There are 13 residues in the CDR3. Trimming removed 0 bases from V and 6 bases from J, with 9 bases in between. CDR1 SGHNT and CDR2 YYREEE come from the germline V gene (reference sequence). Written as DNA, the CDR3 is TGTGCCAGCAGCTTGGATAGGGAGCATGGCTACACCTTC. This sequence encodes CASSLDREHGYTF.

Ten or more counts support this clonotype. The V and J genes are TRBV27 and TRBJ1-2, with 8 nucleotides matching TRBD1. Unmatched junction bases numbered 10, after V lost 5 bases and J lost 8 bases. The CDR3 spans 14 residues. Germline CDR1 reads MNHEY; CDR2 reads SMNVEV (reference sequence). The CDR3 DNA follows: TGTGCCAGCAGTCAATCTCGACAGGGGTGGGGCTACACCTTC. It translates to CASSQSRQGWGYTF.

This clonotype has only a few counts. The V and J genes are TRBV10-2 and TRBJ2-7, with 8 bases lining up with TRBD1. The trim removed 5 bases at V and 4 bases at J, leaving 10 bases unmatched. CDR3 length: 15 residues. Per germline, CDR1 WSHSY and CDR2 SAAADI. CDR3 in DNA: TGCGCCAGCAGTTTACCAGGGGGCGTTTGGTACGAGCAGTACTTC. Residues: CASSLPGGVWYEQYF.

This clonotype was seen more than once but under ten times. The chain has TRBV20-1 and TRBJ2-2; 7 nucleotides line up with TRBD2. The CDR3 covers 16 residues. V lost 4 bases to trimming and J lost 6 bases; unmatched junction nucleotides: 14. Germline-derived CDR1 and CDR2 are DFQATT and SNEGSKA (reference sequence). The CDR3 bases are TGCAGTGCTAAGGTCTGGGACTATCCAAGACCCGGGGAGCTGTTTTTT. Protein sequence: CSAKVWDYPRPGELFF.

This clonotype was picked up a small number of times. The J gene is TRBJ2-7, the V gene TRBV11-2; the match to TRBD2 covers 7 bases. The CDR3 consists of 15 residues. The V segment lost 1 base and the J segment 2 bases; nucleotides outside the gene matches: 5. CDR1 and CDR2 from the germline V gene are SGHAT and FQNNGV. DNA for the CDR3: TGTGCCAGCAGCTTAGCTACGGGGGGAACCTACGAGCAGTACTTC. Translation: CASSLATGGTYEQYF.

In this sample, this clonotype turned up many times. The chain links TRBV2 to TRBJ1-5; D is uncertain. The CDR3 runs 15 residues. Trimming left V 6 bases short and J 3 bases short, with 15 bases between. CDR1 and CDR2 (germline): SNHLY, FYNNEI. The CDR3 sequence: CASRKGDFSNQPQHF. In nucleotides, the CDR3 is TGTGCCAGCAGGAAGGGAGATTTTTCCAATCAGCCCCAGCATTTT.

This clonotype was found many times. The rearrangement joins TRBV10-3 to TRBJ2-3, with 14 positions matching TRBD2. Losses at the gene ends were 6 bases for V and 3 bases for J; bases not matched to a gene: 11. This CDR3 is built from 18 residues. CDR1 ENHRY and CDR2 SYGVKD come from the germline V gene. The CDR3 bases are TGTGCCATCAGAAAGACCGGGACTAGCGGGGGAGGAACAGATACGCAGTATTTT. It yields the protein CAIRKTGTSGGGTDTQYF.

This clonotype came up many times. The DNA for the CDR3 is TGTGCCAGTAGTACCCCGGGGAGTAGCGGAAACATTCAGTACTTC. Protein product: CASSTPGSSGNIQYF. The chain has TRBV19 and TRBJ2-4; D is possibly TRBD2 (6 bases). CDR3 length: 15 amino acids. The V end was cut by 4 bases, the J end by 6 bases, with 16 bases between. Looked up from germline, CDR1 is LNHDA and CDR2 is SQIVND (reference sequence).

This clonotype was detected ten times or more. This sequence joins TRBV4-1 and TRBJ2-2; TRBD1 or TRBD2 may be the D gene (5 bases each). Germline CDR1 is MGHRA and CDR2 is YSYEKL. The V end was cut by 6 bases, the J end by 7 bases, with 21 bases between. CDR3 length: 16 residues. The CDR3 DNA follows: TGCGCCAGCAGGGAGGTGGGGCTCTTACCCAACGGGGAGCTGTTTTTT. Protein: CASREVGLLPNGELFF.

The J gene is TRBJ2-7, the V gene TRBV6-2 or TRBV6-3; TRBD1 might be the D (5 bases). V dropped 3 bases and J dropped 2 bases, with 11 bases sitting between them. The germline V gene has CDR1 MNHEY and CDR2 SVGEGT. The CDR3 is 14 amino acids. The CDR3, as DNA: TGTGCCAGCAGTTATGCAGGGTCTCCCTACGAGCAGTACTTC. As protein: CASSYAGSPYEQYF.

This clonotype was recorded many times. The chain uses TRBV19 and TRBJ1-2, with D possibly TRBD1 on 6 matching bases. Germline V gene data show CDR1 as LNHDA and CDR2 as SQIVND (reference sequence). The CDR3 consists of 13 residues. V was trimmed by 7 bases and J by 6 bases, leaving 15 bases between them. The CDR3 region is CASIGDRSNGYTF. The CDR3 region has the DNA TGTGCCAGTATCGGAGACAGGTCGAATGGCTACACCTTC.

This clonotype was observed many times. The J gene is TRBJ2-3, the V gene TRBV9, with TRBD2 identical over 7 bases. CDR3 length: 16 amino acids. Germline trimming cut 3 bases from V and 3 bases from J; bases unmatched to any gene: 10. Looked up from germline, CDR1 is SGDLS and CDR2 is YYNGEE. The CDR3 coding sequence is TGTGCCAGCAGCGACGCCCGGGGAGGGGTAACAGATACGCAGTATTTT. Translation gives CASSDARGGVTDTQYF.

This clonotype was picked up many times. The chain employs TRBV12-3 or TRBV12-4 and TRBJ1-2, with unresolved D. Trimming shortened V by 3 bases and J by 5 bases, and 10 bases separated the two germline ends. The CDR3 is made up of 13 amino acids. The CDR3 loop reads CASSFNFVYGYTF. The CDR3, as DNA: TGTGCCAGCAGTTTTAACTTTGTGTATGGCTACACCTTC.

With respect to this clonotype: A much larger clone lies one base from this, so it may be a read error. The CDR3 coding sequence is TGTGCCAGCAGTGTTCGACAGAGTAATGAAAAAGTGTTTTTT. This codes for CASSVRQSNEKVFF. J is TRBJ1-4 and V is TRBV2; tentatively, D is TRBD1 (5 bases). This CDR3 spans 14 amino acids. CDR1 is SNHLY and CDR2 is FYNNEI in the germline V gene.

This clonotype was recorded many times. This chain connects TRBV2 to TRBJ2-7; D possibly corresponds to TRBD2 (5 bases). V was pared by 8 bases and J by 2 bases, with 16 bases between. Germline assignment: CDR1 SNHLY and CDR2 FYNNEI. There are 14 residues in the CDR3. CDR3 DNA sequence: TGTGCCAGCGGGCGCGAAGACGGGACCTACGAGCAGTACTTC. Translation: CASGREDGTYEQYF.

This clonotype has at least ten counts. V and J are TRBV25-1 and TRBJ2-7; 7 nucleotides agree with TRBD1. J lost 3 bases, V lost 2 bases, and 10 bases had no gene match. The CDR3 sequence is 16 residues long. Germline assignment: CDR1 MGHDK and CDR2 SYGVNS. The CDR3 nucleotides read TGTGCCAGCAGTGAAGCCGGCCCGGGACAGCACTACGAGCAGTACTTC. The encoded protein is CASSEAGPGQHYEQYF.

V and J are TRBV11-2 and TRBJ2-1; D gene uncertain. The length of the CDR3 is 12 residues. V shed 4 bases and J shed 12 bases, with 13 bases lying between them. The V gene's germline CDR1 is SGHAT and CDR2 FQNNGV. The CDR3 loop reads CASSSHGVSQFF. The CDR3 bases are TGTGCCAGCAGCTCCCACGGTGTTTCGCAGTTCTTC.

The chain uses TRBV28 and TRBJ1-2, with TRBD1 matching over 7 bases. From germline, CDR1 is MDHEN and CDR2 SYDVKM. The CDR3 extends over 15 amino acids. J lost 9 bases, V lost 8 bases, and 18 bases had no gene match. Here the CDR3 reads CASHTNEYRGRSYTF. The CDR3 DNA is TGTGCCAGCCACACGAACGAATACAGGGGTCGGAGCTACACCTTC.

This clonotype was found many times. This CDR3 reads CASSQRGGQPYNEQFF. The CDR3 DNA sequence: TGCGCCAGCAGCCAGCGGGGCGGGCAACCCTACAATGAGCAGTTCTTC. This sequence joins TRBV5-1 and TRBJ2-1, with 7 bases lining up with TRBD2. The CDR3 runs 16 residues. CDR1 and CDR2 from the germline V gene are SGHRS and YFSETQ. V trimming: 4 bases; J trimming: 2 bases; junction bases outside the gene matches: 9.

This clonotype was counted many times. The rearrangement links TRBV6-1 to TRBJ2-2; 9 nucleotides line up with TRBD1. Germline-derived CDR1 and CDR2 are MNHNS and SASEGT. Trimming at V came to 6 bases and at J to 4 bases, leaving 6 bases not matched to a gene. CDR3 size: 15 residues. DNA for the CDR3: TGTGCCAGCAGAATAGGACAGGGGTTCACCGGGGAGCTGTTTTTT. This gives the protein CASRIGQGFTGELFF.